These T cell receptor beta chains were read from a single sample in a study of blood T cell repertoires in COVID-19. Assay used: immunoSEQ multiplex PCR; TCRdb lists only in-frame clones, some missing. The sample contains around 200,000 clones, around 84% of which appear only once. The sample taken for sequencing was PBMCs or T cells enriched from blood (not recorded which). These receptors were collected from a man in his forties or fifties who had recovered from COVID-19. Both conserved end residues are part of each CDR3. D genes are given only for firm matches. Size is stated for part of the rows, as once, few or many counts, or as a class when the clone is expanded.

clone_size,v_call,d_call,j_call,cdr3_nt,cdr3_aa
.,TRBV5-1,.,TRBJ2-1,TGCGCCAGCAGCAAGGACAATCTCTCCTACAATGAGCAGTTCTTC,CASSKDNLSYNEQFF
.,TRBV4-2,.,TRBJ1-6,TGTGCCAGCAGCCAAGACCAGGGTTCACCCCTCCACTTT,CASSQDQGSPLHF
.,TRBV3-1/TRBV3-2,TRBD2,TRBJ2-2,TGTGCCAGCAGCCGACTAGCCGCCGGGGAGCTGTTTTTT,CASSRLAAGELFF
few,TRBV13,TRBD1,TRBJ1-2,TGTGCCAGCAGCTTAGGAGGAGACAGGGAGAAGACTAACTATGGCTACACCTTC,CASSLGGDREKTNYGYTF
.,TRBV27,.,TRBJ2-1,TGTGCCAGCAGTTTATCGTTGGCAGACTCCTACAATGAGCAGTTCTTC,CASSLSLADSYNEQFF
.,TRBV28,.,TRBJ2-4,TGTGCCAGCAGCTACGGGGTTGTCAAAAACATTCAGTACTTC,CASSYGVVKNIQYF
.,TRBV24-1,TRBD1,TRBJ2-1,TGTGCCACCAGTGACACGGACAGGGGGCAGAATGAGCAGTTCTTC,CATSDTDRGQNEQFF
.,TRBV4-3,TRBD2,TRBJ2-7,TGCGCCAGCAGCCAAGATCGGGGGGGGGCGAGAGAGCAGTACTTC,CASSQDRGGAREQYF
.,TRBV5-4,TRBD1,TRBJ1-1,TGTGCCAGCAGCTCTGACAGGGTGGTGAAGGGTGAAGCTTTCTTT,CASSSDRVVKGEAFF
.,TRBV5-1,TRBD2,TRBJ2-1,TGCGCCAGCAGCTTGACGCGGGAGGCCTACAATGAGCAGTTCTTC,CASSLTREAYNEQFF
.,TRBV11-3,.,TRBJ2-5,TGTGCCAGCAGCGCACAGGTGGGGCAAGAGACCCAGTACTTC,CASSAQVGQETQYF
.,TRBV7-9,.,TRBJ2-7,TGTGCCAGCAGCTTAGATGGACGGGGTCTTATGAACGAGCAGTACTTC,CASSLDGRGLMNEQYF
.,TRBV18,.,TRBJ1-4,TGTGCCAGCTCACCTTCCATTACAGAATATGAAAAACTGTTTTTT,CASSPSITEYEKLFF
few,TRBV14,.,TRBJ1-2,TGTGCCAGCAGCCAAGATGCCCGGACTGATTTCGGGGGCTACACCTTC,CASSQDARTDFGGYTF
.,TRBV21-1,.,TRBJ2-1,TGTGCCAGCAGCCAGGGGCTAGCGGGAGACGATTACAATGAGCAGTTCTTC,CASSQGLAGDDYNEQFF
.,TRBV5-1,TRBD2,TRBJ2-1,TGCGCCAGTGGGCTAGCGGGCTTATCCTACAATGAGCAGTTCTTC,CASGLAGLSYNEQFF
.,TRBV3-1/TRBV3-2,.,TRBJ1-3,TGTGCCAGCAGCCCGGGTTTTGGCGCTTCTGGAAACACCATATATTTT,CASSPGFGASGNTIYF
.,TRBV7-2,.,TRBJ2-5,TGTGCCAGCAGCTTATCGGAGACCCAGTACTTC,CASSLSETQYF
.,TRBV5-1,TRBD2,TRBJ2-1,TGCGCCAGCAGCTTGGCGCTAGCGGGAGGAGGCTACAATGAGCAGTTCTTC,CASSLALAGGGYNEQFF
.,TRBV28,TRBD2,TRBJ2-1,TGTGCCAGCACCCTGACGGGAGGGAACACATACAATGAGCAGTTCTTC,CASTLTGGNTYNEQFF
.,TRBV19,TRBD1,TRBJ1-3,TGTGCCAGTAGTAAAACAGGGGTGCAAGGAAACACCATATATTTT,CASSKTGVQGNTIYF
.,TRBV10-3,.,TRBJ2-7,TGTGCCATCAGTGGCCCCGCGGCGGAGCAGTACTTC,CAISGPAAEQYF
.,TRBV7-9,TRBD2,TRBJ2-1,TGTGCCAGCAGGCACGGGGGGGGCGATGGCAATGAGCAGTTCTTC,CASRHGGGDGNEQFF
.,TRBV5-5,.,TRBJ2-4,TGTGCCAGCAGCTTGGCACAGGAAAAAAACATTCAGTACTTC,CASSLAQEKNIQYF
.,TRBV28,.,TRBJ1-3,TGTGCCAGCATTAAAACGCTGGACCCAGCGGTGCGGAGAAACACCATATATTTT,CASIKTLDPAVRRNTIYF
.,TRBV19,.,TRBJ1-1,TGTGCCAGTTCTAACAGTGGCACTGAAGCTTTCTTT,CASSNSGTEAFF
.,TRBV2,TRBD2,TRBJ2-1,TGTGCCAGCAGTGAAGGGATTATCGGGACTAGAAGTGGTAATGAGCAGTTCTTC,CASSEGIIGTRSGNEQFF
.,TRBV6-5,TRBD2,TRBJ2-7,TGTGCCAGCAGCGGCCTAGCGGGAGGAGTCGGGGAGCAGTACTTC,CASSGLAGGVGEQYF
few,TRBV5-5,.,TRBJ2-2,TGTGCCAGCAGCTTGGGCCTAGGCGGGGAGCTGTTTTTT,CASSLGLGGELFF
.,TRBV30,TRBD1,TRBJ1-2,TGTGCACGGCGGGACAGGGGGCCGGATGGCTACACCTTC,CARRDRGPDGYTF
.,TRBV24-1,.,TRBJ2-1,TGTGCCACCAGTGGGAGCCCCAATGAGCAGTTCTTC,CATSGSPNEQFF
once,TRBV28,.,TRBJ2-2,TGTGCCAGCAGTTTATGGTCTGGGCCCACCGGGGAGCTGTTTTTT,CASSLWSGPTGELFF
.,TRBV6-1,.,TRBJ2-5,TGTGCCAGCAGTGAAGCTTGGGTACAGGGCCAAGAGACCCAGTACTTC,CASSEAWVQGQETQYF
few,TRBV27,.,TRBJ2-1,TGTGCCAGCAGCCCTACGGACAATGAGCAGTTCTTC,CASSPTDNEQFF
few,TRBV25-1,TRBD1,TRBJ1-4,TGTGCCAGCAGTGTCGGACAGGGGCTAAAGCTGTTTTTT,CASSVGQGLKLFF
once,TRBV9,TRBD2,TRBJ2-7,TGTGCCAGCAGGGCTAGCGGCTCCTACGAGCAGTACTTC,CASRASGSYEQYF
.,TRBV15,TRBD2,TRBJ2-7,TGTGCCACCAGCAGTGGGACTAGCGGGAGAGGCTACGAGCAGTACTTC,CATSSGTSGRGYEQYF
.,TRBV27,.,TRBJ2-3,TGTGCCAGCAGTTTATCCAGACCGGGGGTACAGACCACAGATACGCAGTATTTT,CASSLSRPGVQTTDTQYF
.,TRBV21-1,.,TRBJ2-7,TGTGCCAGTTTAACAGGGGGGGACTCCTACGAGCAGTACTTC,CASLTGGDSYEQYF
.,TRBV5-1,TRBD2,TRBJ2-1,TGCGCCAGCAACTCTCGGGAGGTTAAGGACAATGAGCAGTTCTTC,CASNSREVKDNEQFF
many,TRBV30,.,TRBJ1-6,TGTGCCTGGAGCCAGGTTGAGAATTCACCCCTCCACTTT,CAWSQVENSPLHF
.,TRBV11-2,.,TRBJ2-1,TGTGCCAGCAGCTTTGGGGCGAATGAGCAGTTCTTC,CASSFGANEQFF